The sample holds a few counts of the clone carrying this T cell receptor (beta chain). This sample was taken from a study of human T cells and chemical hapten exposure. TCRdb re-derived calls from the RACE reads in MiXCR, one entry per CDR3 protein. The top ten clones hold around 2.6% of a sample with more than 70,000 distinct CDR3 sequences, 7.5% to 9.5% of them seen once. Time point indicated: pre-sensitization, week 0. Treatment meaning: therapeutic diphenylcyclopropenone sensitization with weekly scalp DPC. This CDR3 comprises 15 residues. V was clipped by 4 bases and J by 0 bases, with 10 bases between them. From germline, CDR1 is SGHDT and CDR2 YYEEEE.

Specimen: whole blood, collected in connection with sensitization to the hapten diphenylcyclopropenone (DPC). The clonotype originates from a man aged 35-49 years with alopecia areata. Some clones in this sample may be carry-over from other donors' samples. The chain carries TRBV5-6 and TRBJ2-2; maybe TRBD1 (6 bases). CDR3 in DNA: TGTGCCAGCAGCCCGGGACACTCGAACACCGGGGAGCTGTTTTTT. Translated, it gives CASSPGHSNTGELFF.